The sequence of this TCR beta chain was determined in a study of OX40 agonist ivuxolimab in advanced cancers. Study background: Ivuxolimab is an agonistic anti-OX40 (CD134) antibody, and patients were treated with it. Broader study findings: In CD8+ T cells, expanded clones were on average more numerous than in CD4+. Clonal expansion from baseline to week 6 occurred in both CD4+ and CD8+ T cells.

The CDR3 totals 10 residues. V lost 3 bases to trimming and J lost 5 bases, with 1 base between them. From germline, CDR1 is SEHNR and CDR2 FQNEAQ (reference sequence). This clone was detected only a few times. Its antigen is undetermined. The table came from immunoSEQ multiplex PCR; TCRdb's copy has only in-frame clones and leaves some out. This sample has some 90,000 clones; about 92% occur once, and the top ten carry about 3.4%. The rearrangement joins TRBV7-9 to TRBJ1-1; D unclear. The receptor comes from an adult with an advanced solid tumor such as melanoma, head and neck, liver or kidney cancer. The source was CD4+ or CD8+ T cells sorted from blood, collected in a trial of the OX40 agonist ivuxolimab. CDR3 protein: CASSFTEAFF. The CDR3 bases are TGTGCCAGCAGCTTTACTGAAGCTTTCTTT.